This T cell receptor (beta chain) was identified during a study of regulatory T cells in long-lasting Graves disease. For TCR beta, libraries came from iRepertoire HTBI primers and Arm-PCR of CDR3 regions. From the multiplex PCR reads, TCRdb called clonotypes with MiXCR, one entry per CDR3 protein. The sample shows around 400,000 distinct CDR3 sequences, 15% of them seen only once. Regarding time point: newly diagnosed GD, antithyroid drugs for less than 3 months. PBMC RNA served as the TCR library source. The same data also contributed to another study, on T cells in Graves' hyperthyroidism and ophthalmopathy.

The sequence came from a middle-aged woman with Graves disease. The sequences come from peripheral blood mononuclear cells (PBMCs), collected at new diagnosis, from a patient treated with antithyroid drugs.

CDR3: CASSSGTGLTGGELFF. In DNA, the CDR3 is TGTGCCAGCAGTTCGGGGACGGGACTAACGGGCGGGGAGCTGTTTTTT. The V and J genes are TRBV6-2 or TRBV6-3 and TRBJ2-2, with TRBD2 matching 7 bases. The J segment lost 7 bases and the V segment lost 4 bases, leaving 12 bases of the junction unmatched. Germline values: CDR1 MNHEY, CDR2 SVGEGT. The CDR3 runs 16 residues.